This T cell receptor beta chain was identified in a study of blood T cells in healthy people across ages. Study-wide results and caveats: The study could not conclusively compare naive and antigen-experienced cells, given its unsorted PBMCs. Possibly, changes in expanded clonotypes were confounded because donor CMV status was unknown.

Using a J-beta primer mix together with a sample-barcoded 5' primer, a second PCR was run for 7 to 11 cycles. MiXCR, run by TCRdb on the 5' RACE reads, gives a single entry per CDR3 protein. The repertoire consists of about 1,800,000 distinct CDR3 sequences, with roughly 27% occurring once and the leading ten covering 7.7%. Germline V gene sequence: CDR1 SNHLY, CDR2 FYNNEI. The CDR3 loop spans 15 amino acids. After removal of 6 bases from V and 0 bases from J, the junction contained 7 bases not matched to a gene. Note on this clonotype: Its antigen is as yet unknown.

Samples had at least 6 million PBMCs isolated from them. The gene calls are TRBV2 and TRBJ2-7; 8 bases are a match to TRBD1. Specimen: blood. This sequence originates from a woman aged 25 to 39 in good health. CDR3 DNA sequence: TGTGCCAGCAGGTCTTTGGACAGGGCCTCCTACGAGCAGTACTTC. Translated, it gives CASRSLDRASYEQYF.